This T cell receptor beta chain was obtained from a study of cytomegalovirus exposure and HLA in healthy donors. Whole-study context: There were nearly 120 million unique TCR beta sequences, drawn from 200 million or so T cells, in an earlier analysis. Falling in the Caucasian-associated ancestry cluster were roughly 86% of about 400 genotyped donors. Findings and limits, study-wide: The classifier was said to identify cytomegalovirus status with high specificity and sensitivity. Sequencing likely generated an artifact that appeared as a cluster of highly shared sequence variants.

Both 60 Vbeta primers and 13 Jbeta primers went into the PCR. TCRdb keeps only in-frame clones here, not all; method: immunoSEQ multiplex PCR. The sample's table shows roughly 220,000 clones. In germline, CDR1 is MDHEN, CDR2 SYDVKM. The length of the CDR3 is 14 residues. V lost 3 bases and J lost 1, with 9 bases in between. Turning to this clone: Its target is not known.

The chain joins TRBV28 to TRBJ1-1; D ambiguous. The TCR originated in a girl aged 2-10 years in good health and CMV-seropositive. Sequencing was done on a sample of PBMCs. The CDR3: CASSLYLTNTEAFF. The DNA of the CDR3 is TGTGCCAGCAGTTTGTACTTAACGAACACTGAAGCTTTCTTT.